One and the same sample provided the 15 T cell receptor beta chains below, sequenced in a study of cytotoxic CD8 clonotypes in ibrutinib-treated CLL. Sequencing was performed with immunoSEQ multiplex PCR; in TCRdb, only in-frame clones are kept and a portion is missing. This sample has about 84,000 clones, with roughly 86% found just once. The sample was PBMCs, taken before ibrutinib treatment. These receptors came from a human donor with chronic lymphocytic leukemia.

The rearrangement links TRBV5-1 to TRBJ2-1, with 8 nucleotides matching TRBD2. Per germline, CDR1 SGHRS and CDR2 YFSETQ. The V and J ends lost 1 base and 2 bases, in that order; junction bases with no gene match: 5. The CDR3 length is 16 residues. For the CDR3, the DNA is TGCGCCAGCAGCTTGCGGGCTAGCGGGCCCTACAATGAGCAGTTCTTC. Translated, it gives CASSLRASGPYNEQFF.

CDR3 residues: CASSPDRVNNEKLFF. Written as DNA, the CDR3 is TGTGCCAGTAGTCCAGACAGGGTTAATAATGAAAAACTGTTTTTT. This chain uses TRBV19 with TRBJ1-4; 7 bases line up with TRBD1. In germline, CDR1 is LNHDA, CDR2 SQIVND (reference sequence). The CDR3 is 15 amino acids. The trim removed 5 bases at V and 4 bases at J, leaving 7 bases unmatched. The variable domain in full, completed from reference TRBV19 and TRBJ1-4, reads DGGITQSPKYLFRKEGQNVTLSCEQNLNHDAMYWYRQDPGQGLRLIYYSQIVNDFQKGDIAEGYSVSREKKESFPLTVTSAQKNPTAFYLCASSPDRVNNEKLFFGSGTQLSVL.

CDR3 sequence reads: CSVVQGHEQFF. CDR3 DNA sequence: TGCAGCGTTGTTCAGGGTCATGAGCAGTTCTTC. This chain uses TRBV29-1 with TRBJ2-1; a possible D gene is TRBD1 (5 bases). Trimming shortened V by 4 bases and J by 8 bases, and 9 bases separated the two germline ends. The length of the CDR3 is 11 residues. Germline CDR1 and CDR2: SQVTM and ANQGSEA.

For the CDR3, the DNA is TGCAGTCGTCACAAAGATACGCAGTATTTT. Translation: CSRHKDTQYF. The chain couples TRBV20-1 to TRBJ2-3; D unclear. The CDR3 extends over 10 amino acids. Trimming left V 8 bases short and J 5 bases short, with 8 bases between. Germline CDR1 is DFQATT and CDR2 is SNEGSKA (reference sequence).

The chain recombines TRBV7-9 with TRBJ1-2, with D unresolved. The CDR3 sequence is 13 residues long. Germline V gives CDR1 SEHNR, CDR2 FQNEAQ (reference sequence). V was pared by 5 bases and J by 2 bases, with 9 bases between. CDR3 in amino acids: CASSLGMNYGYTF. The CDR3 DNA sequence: TGTGCCAGCAGCCTCGGGATGAACTATGGCTACACCTTC.

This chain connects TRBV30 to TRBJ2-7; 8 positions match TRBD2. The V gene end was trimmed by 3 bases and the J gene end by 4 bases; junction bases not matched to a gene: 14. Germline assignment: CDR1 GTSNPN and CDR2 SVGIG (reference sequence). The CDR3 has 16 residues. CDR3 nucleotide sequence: TGTGCCTGGAGCCGAGCCGGGACTAGTCGTCTTTACGAGCAGTACTTC. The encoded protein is CAWSRAGTSRLYEQYF.

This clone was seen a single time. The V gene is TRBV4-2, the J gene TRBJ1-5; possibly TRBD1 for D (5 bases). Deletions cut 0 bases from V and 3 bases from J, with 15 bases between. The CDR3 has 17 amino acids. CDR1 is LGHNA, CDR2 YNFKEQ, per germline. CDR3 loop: CASSQDRVGAINQPQHF. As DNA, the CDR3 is TGTGCCAGCAGCCAAGATAGGGTTGGGGCGATCAATCAGCCCCAGCATTTT.

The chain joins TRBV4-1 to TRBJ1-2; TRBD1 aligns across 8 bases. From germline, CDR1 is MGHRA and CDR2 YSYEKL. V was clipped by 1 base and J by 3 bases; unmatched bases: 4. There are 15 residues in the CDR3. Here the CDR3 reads CASSQAGGSDYGYTF. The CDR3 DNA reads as TGCGCCAGCAGCCAAGCAGGGGGCTCGGACTATGGCTACACCTTC.

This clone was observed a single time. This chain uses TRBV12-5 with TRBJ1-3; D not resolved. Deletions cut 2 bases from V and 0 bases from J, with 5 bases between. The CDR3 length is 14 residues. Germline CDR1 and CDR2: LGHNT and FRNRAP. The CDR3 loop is CASGLMGSGNTIYF. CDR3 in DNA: TGTGCTAGTGGTTTGATGGGCTCTGGAAACACCATATATTTT.

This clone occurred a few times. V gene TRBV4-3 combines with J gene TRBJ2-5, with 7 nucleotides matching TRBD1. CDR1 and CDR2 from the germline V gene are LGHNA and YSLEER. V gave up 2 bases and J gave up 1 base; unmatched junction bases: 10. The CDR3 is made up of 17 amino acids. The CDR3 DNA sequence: TGCGCCAGCAGCCAACCACCGGGACAGCTCCTCCAAGAGACCCAGTACTTC. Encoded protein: CASSQPPGQLLQETQYF.

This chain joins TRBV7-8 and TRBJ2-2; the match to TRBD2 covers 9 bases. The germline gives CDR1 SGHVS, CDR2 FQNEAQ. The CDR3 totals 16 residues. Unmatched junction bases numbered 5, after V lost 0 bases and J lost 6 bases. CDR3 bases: TGTGCCAGCAGCTTAGCTCTCGCGGGGGGGTCCGGGGAGCTGTTTTTT. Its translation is CASSLALAGGSGELFF.

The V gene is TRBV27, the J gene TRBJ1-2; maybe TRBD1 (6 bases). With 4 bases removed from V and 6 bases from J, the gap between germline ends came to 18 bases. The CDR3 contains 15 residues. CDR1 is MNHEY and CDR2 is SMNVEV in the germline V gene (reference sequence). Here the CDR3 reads CASSSRGTGFHGYTF. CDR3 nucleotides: TGTGCCAGCAGTTCTAGGGGAACAGGGTTCCATGGCTACACCTTC.

CDR3 amino acids: CAWTGASKNQPQHF. The CDR3 DNA reads TGTGCCTGGACAGGAGCCTCCAAGAATCAGCCCCAGCATTTT. This chain links TRBV30 with TRBJ1-5; no reliable D call. Germline lookup yields CDR1 GTSNPN and CDR2 SVGIG (reference sequence). The ends were cut back, 4 bases at V and 4 bases at J, with 14 bases in the middle. This CDR3 spans 14 amino acids.

CDR3 nucleotides: TGTGCCAGCAGCTTGGAAAGGGGGCGCGGGGTGACCTACGAGCAGTACTTC. Translating it yields CASSLERGRGVTYEQYF. The gene calls are TRBV5-4 and TRBJ2-7; weak D call: TRBD1 (7 bases). Germline V gene sequence: CDR1 SGHNT, CDR2 YYREEE (reference sequence). V was trimmed by 0 bases and J by 2 bases, leaving 18 bases between them. CDR3 length: 17 amino acids. The full variable domain, its missing parts supplied by reference TRBV5-4 and TRBJ2-7, is ETGVTQSPTHLIKTRGQQVTLRCSSQSGHNTVSWYQQALGQGPQFIFQYYREEENGRGNFPPRFSGLQFPNYSSELNVNALELDDSALYLCASSLERGRGVTYEQYFGPGTRLTVT.

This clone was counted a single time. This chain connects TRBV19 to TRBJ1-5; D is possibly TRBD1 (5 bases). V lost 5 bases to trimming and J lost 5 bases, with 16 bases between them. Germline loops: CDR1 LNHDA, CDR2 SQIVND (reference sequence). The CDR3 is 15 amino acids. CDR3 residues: CASSPIDSGDQPQHF. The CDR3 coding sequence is TGTGCCAGTAGTCCCATAGACAGTGGGGATCAGCCCCAGCATTTT.